These T cell receptor beta chains were read from a single sample in a study of cytomegalovirus exposure and HLA in healthy donors. Sequenced by immunoSEQ multiplex PCR; TCRdb stores in-frame clones only, minus some. This sample has hundreds of thousands of clones, with around 66% found just once. The sequenced material came from PBMCs. Receptors originate from a female donor in good health and CMV-seronegative. The CDR3 runs from the conserved cysteine through the conserved F or W. The D gene is left open where the match is weak. Where a row states a size, it is once, few, many or the class of an expanded clone; other rows omit it.

abundance	v_gene	j_gene	d_gene	CDR3aa	CDR3nt
few	TRBV9	TRBJ2-5	TRBD1	CASSVEGTGDQETQYF	TGTGCCAGCAGCGTAGAAGGGACAGGGGATCAAGAGACCCAGTACTTC
NA	TRBV28	TRBJ1-5	TRBD1	CASRGQANQPQHF	TGTGCCAGCAGGGGACAGGCTAATCAGCCCCAGCATTTT
NA	TRBV5-4	TRBJ1-6	TRBD1	CASTPGQGNSPLHF	TGTGCCAGCACCCCGGGACAGGGGAATTCACCCCTCCACTTT
NA	TRBV5-6	TRBJ2-7	NA	CASSLGPTYEQYF	TGTGCCAGCAGCTTGGGCCCTACCTACGAGCAGTACTTC
few	TRBV5-1	TRBJ2-6	NA	CASSSEGLGANVLTF	TGCGCCAGCAGCTCCGAGGGTCTAGGGGCCAACGTCCTGACTTTC
NA	TRBV21-1	TRBJ2-2	NA	CAALTSGMVSGELFF	TGTGCCGCCCTCACTAGCGGGATGGTCTCCGGGGAGCTGTTTTTT
NA	TRBV7-8	TRBJ1-1	NA	CASSFVDPGALNTEAFF	TGTGCCAGCAGCTTTGTGGATCCTGGGGCCTTGAACACTGAAGCTTTCTTT
once	TRBV28	TRBJ1-4	TRBD1	CASTARTGGGKLFF	TGTGCCAGCACCGCTCGGACAGGGGGCGGAAAACTGTTTTTT
NA	TRBV5-6	TRBJ1-1	NA	CASSPVGHSKNTEAFF	TGTGCCAGCAGCCCAGTAGGACACTCGAAGAACACTGAAGCTTTCTTT
NA	TRBV9	TRBJ2-7	TRBD1	CASSSTGGWAYEQYF	TGTGCCAGCAGCTCCACAGGGGGTTGGGCTTACGAGCAGTACTTC
NA	TRBV5-1	TRBJ2-7	TRBD1	CASSSAKGAPYEQYF	TGCGCCAGCAGCTCGGCCAAGGGGGCGCCGTACGAGCAGTACTTC
NA	TRBV10-1	TRBJ2-5	NA	CASSESTRGTQYF	TGCGCCAGCAGTGAGTCGACTCGAGGGACCCAGTACTTC
once	TRBV6-6	TRBJ2-5	TRBD1	CASSWDSQETQYF	TGTGCCAGCAGCTGGGACAGCCAAGAGACCCAGTACTTC
few	TRBV7-2	TRBJ2-3	NA	CASSAGMWDTDTQYF	TGTGCCAGCAGCGCCGGGATGTGGGACACAGATACGCAGTATTTT